The TCR beta chain described here comes from a study of CD8+ T cells in alopecia areata. Study-wide results and caveats: Lesional scalp, especially alopecia totalis/universalis, showed higher clonality than normal scalp.

CDR1 is GTSNPN, CDR2 SVGIG, per germline (reference sequence). The CDR3 covers 11 residues. Trimming shortened V by 1 base and J by 7 bases, and 7 bases separated the two germline ends. Following extraction, RNA underwent reverse transcription to cDNA, which served as the sequencing template. Some clones are missing from TCRdb's copy, which holds only in-frame ones; the method was immunoSEQ multiplex PCR. The sample includes roughly 220,000 clones, under 70% of them seen just once. The sample's treatment: oral pan-JAK inhibitor, 5-10 mg twice daily. As to this clone: Its specificity is not known.

The J gene is TRBJ1-2, the V gene TRBV30, with D hard to call. The sequence came from a human donor with alopecia areata. Sequenced here: CD4+ T cells sorted from blood, sampled between weeks 44 and 45, from a patient treated with tofacitinib. CDR3 DNA: TGTGCCTGGAGTGATCGGCGTGGCTACACCTTC. Translating gives CAWSDRRGYTF. Supplemented by reference TRBV30 and TRBJ1-2, the full variable domain reads SQTIHQWPATLVQPVGSPLSLECTVEGTSNPNLYWYRQAAGRGLQLLFYSVGIGQISSEVPQNLSASRPQDRQFILSSKKLLLSDSGFYLCAWSDRRGYTFGSGTRLTVV.